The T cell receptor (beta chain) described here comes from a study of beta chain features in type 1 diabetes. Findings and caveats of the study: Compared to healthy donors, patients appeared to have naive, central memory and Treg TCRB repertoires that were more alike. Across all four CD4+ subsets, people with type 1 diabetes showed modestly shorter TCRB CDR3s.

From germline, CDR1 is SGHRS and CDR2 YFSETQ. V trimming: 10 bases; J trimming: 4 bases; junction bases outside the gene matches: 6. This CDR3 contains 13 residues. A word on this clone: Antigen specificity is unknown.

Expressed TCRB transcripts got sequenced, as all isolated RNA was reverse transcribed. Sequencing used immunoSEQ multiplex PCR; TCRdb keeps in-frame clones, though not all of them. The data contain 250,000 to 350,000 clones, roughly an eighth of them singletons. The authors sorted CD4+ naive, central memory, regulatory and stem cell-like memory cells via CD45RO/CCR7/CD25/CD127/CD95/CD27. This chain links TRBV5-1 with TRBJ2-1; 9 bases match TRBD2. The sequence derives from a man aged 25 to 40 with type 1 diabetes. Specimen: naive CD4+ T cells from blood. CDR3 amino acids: CAGWTSDYNEQFF. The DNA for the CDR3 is TGCGCCGGTTGGACTAGCGATTACAATGAGCAGTTCTTC.